This TCR beta chain stems from a study of CD8+ T cells in alopecia areata. Study-level information: Tofacitinib therapy lasting 6 to 18 months was followed by 6 months off drug. General study points: Mice gave a clearer picture of TCR sharing than patients did, possibly for HLA-related reasons.

V was pared by 4 bases and J by 3 bases, with 13 bases between. CDR1 and CDR2 from the germline V gene are GTSNPN and SVGIG (reference sequence). The CDR3 length is 13 residues. PBMCs were stained for CD3, CD4 and CD8, and CD4+ and CD8+ T cells were sorted. For this clone: Its matching antigen is unknown.

Extraction and reverse transcription of RNA yielded cDNA as the sequencing template. The table came from immunoSEQ multiplex PCR; TCRdb's copy has only in-frame clones and leaves some out. This table has some 130,000 clones, 49% appearing once. Sequencing used CD8+ T cells sorted from blood, obtained at week 0. This TCR came from a human donor with alopecia areata. V and J are TRBV30 and TRBJ2-7; no clear D. Written as DNA, the CDR3 is TGTGCCTGGAACACCCAGGACGGCTACGAGCAGTACTTC. This sequence encodes CAWNTQDGYEQYF.